This T cell receptor beta chain was found in a study of blood T cell repertoires in COVID-19. Whole-study context: Some COVID-19 samples were acute and others convalescent; all came from the United States, Italy and Spain.

V was pared by 8 bases and J by 6 bases, with 13 bases of the junction left unmatched. The germline CDR1 and CDR2 sequences are SEHNR and FQNEAQ (reference sequence). The CDR3 is 16 amino acids. Only in-frame clones appear in the TCRdb table, and some are missing; sequencing was by immunoSEQ multiplex PCR. This sample carries about 200,000 clones, around 86% of them seen once, and the ten largest clones take 4.5% to 7%. The sample taken for sequencing was PBMCs or T cells enriched from blood (not recorded which). The sequence was obtained from a man between 40 and 49 years old with acute COVID-19. The J gene is TRBJ2-3, the V gene TRBV7-9; 11 bases align to TRBD2. The CDR3 here is CASLTLAGGGGDTQYF. The CDR3 bases are TGTGCCAGCTTAACTCTAGCGGGAGGAGGAGGGGATACGCAGTATTTT.